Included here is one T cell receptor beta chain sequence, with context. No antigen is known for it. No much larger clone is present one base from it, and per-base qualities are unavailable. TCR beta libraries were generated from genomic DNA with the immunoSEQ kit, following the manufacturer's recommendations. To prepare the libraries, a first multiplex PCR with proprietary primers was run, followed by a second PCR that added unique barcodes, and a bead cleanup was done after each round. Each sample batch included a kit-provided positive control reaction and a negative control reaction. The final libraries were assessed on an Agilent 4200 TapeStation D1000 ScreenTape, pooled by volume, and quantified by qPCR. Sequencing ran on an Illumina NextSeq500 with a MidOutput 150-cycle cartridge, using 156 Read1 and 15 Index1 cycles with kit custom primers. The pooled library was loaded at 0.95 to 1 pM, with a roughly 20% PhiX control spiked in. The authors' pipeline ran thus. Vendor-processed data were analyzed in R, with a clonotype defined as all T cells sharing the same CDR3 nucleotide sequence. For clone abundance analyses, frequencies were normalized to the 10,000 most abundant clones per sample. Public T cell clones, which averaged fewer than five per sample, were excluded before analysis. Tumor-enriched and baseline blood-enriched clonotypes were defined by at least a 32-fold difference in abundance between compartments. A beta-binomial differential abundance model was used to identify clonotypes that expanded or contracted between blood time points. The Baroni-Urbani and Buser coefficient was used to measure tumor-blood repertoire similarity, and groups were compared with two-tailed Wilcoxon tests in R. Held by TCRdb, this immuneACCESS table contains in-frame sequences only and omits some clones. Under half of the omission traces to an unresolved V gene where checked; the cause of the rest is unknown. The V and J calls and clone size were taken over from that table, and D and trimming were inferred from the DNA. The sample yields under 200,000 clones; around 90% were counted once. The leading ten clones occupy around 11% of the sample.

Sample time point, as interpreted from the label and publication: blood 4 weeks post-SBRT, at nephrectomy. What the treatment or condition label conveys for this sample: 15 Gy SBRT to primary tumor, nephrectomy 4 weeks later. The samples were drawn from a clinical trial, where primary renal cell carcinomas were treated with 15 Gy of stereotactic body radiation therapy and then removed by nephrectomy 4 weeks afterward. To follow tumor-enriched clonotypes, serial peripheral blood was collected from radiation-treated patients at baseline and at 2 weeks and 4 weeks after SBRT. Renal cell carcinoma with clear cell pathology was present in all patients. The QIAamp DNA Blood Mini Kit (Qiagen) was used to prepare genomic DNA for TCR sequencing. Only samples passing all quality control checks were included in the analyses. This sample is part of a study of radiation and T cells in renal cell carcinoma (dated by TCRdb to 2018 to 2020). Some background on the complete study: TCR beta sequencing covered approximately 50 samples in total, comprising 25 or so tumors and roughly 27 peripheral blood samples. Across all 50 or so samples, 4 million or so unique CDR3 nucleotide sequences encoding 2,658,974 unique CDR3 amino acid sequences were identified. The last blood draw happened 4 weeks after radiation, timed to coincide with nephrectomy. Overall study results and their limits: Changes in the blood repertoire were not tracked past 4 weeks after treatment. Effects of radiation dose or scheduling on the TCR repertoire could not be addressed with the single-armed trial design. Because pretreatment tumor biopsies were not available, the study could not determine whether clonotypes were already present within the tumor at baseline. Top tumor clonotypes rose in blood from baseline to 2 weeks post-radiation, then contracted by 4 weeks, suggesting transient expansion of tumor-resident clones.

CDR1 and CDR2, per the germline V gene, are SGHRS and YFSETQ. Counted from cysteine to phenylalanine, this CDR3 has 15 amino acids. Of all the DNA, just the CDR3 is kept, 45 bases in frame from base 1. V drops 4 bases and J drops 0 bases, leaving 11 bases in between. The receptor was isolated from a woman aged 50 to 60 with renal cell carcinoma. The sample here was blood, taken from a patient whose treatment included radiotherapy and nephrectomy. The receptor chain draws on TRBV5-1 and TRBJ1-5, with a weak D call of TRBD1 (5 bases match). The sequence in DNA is TGCGCCAGCAGCCGGGACGGCCATAGCAATCAGCCCCAGCATTTT. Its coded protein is CASSRDGHSNQPQHF.